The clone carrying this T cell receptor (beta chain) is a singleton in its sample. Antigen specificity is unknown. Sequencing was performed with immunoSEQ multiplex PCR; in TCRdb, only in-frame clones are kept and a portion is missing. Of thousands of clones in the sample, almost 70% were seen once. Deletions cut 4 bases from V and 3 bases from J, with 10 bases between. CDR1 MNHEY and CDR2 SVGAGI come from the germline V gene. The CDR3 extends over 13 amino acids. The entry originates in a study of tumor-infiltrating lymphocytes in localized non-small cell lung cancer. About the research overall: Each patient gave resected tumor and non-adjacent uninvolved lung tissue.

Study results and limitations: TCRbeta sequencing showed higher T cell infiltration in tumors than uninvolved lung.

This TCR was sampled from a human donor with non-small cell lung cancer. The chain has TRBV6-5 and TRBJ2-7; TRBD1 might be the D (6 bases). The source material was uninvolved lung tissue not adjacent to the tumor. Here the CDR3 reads CASSLGQFYEQYF. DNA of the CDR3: TGTGCCAGCAGTTTAGGACAGTTCTACGAGCAGTACTTC.